Below, one TCR beta chain is given with its context. These data belong to a study of blood T cells in healthy people across ages. The study isolated at least 6.5 million PBMCs from each sample. The authors ran a second PCR of roughly 6 to 11 cycles using a sample-barcoded 5' primer and a J-beta primer mix. Each TCR beta cDNA got a 12-nucleotide random molecular identifier. Using its own MiXCR run on the 5' RACE reads, TCRdb lists one record per CDR3 protein. The sample records 650,000 to 700,000 distinct CDR3 sequences, about 50% being singletons. The clonotype originates from a woman older than 75 in good health. Sample: blood.

CDR3 loop: CASSEPITNEKLFF. Here the CDR3 DNA reads TGTGCCAGCAGTGAACCTATTACTAATGAAAAACTGTTTTTT. The V call is TRBV25-1, the J call TRBJ1-4; no reliable D call. This CDR3 contains 14 residues. V shed 2 bases and J shed 2 bases, with 6 bases lying between them. In germline, CDR1 is MGHDK, CDR2 SYGVNS.